These 9 T cell receptor beta chains originate from one sample sequenced in a study of tumor and adjacent non-tumor tissue in lung cancer. No cell sorting was done before RNA was extracted from the tissue. Three rounds of nested PCR, following a modified ARM-PCR protocol, produced the TCRbeta library. TCRdb analysed the multiplex PCR reads with MiXCR anew, one entry per CDR3 protein. The profile shows under 100,000 distinct CDR3 sequences, roughly three fifths of them singletons. Specimen: lung tumor tissue. The receptor set was obtained from a man between 65 and 85 years old with non-small cell lung cancer.

This clonotype was counted only a few times. A much larger clone sits a single nucleotide away, making a read error possible. The J gene is TRBJ2-3, the V gene TRBV12-3 or TRBV12-4; D might be TRBD2 (7 bases). The V end lost 2 bases, the J end lost 2 bases, and 11 bases lay between the germline ends. The CDR3 has 15 amino acids. CDR3 loop: CASSLRGGVTDTQYF. The CDR3 DNA is TGTGCCAGCAGTTTACGAGGGGGGGTCACAGATACGCAGTATTTT.

A note on this clonotype: A junction boundary mismatches the germline segment, possibly from a read error. V gene TRBV29-1 combines with J gene TRBJ1-4; D is ambiguous. The CDR3 has 14 residues. Looked up from germline, CDR1 is SQVTM and CDR2 is ANQGSEA. CDR3 residues: CNVEVCHPNEKLFF. The CDR3 nucleotides read TGCAACGTTGAAGTGTGTCACCCTAATGAGAAACTGTTTTTT.

Note on this clonotype: Since no conserved phenylalanine or tryptophan closes the CDR3, a read error is the likely cause. This chain links TRBV11-2 with TRBJ2-3, with D perhaps TRBD1 (5 bases). This CDR3 is built from 15 residues. V lost 9 bases, J lost 11 bases, and 27 bases lay in between. Germline lookup yields CDR1 SGHAT and CDR2 FQNNGV. The CDR3, as DNA: TGTGCCAGGAGCGCTGGTCAGGGTTTAGCAAATATGCAGTATTCT. It yields the protein CARSAGQGLANMQYS.

Details on this clonotype: With a much larger clone just one base away, this may be a read error. V gene TRBV10-3 combines with J gene TRBJ2-7; D may be TRBD2 (7 bases). There are 14 residues in the CDR3. Germline CDR1 and CDR2: ENHRY and SYGVKD. CDR3 coding DNA: TGTGCCATCGGATTGGGAGGGGGATCCTACAAGCAGTACTTC. Protein product: CAIGLGGGSYKQYF.

As to this clonotype: An end of the junction does not agree with germline; a read error may underlie this. The chain combines TRBV14 with TRBJ2-2; D is uncertain. Germline lookup yields CDR1 SGHDN and CDR2 FVKESK. The CDR3 is 17 amino acids. Here the CDR3 reads CASSQVSRRSNTVELFF. Written as DNA, the CDR3 is TGTGCCAGCAGCCAAGTTAGTAGGCGTTCGAACACCGTGGAGCTGTTTTTT.

The sample holds a few counts of this clonotype. A much larger clonotype is one base distant, so this may be a read error. The chain is built from TRBV6-5 and TRBJ2-2, with 7 bases identical to TRBD2. The germline V gene encodes CDR1 MNHEY and CDR2 SVGAGI. The CDR3 length is 13 residues. The DNA of the CDR3 is TGTGCCAGCAGTTGGGGAGGGACCGGGGGGCTGTTTTTT. It yields the protein CASSWGGTGGLFF.

About this clonotype itself: A junction end diverges from the germline sequence, so it may reflect a read error. This chain links TRBV29-1 with TRBJ1-4, with a weak D call TRBD1 (6 bases). The germline gives CDR1 SQVTM, CDR2 ANQGSEA. CDR3 length: 11 amino acids. The CDR3 DNA follows: TGCAGCGGACACAGGGATGAAAAACTGTTTTTC. Translating gives CSGHRDEKLFF.

This clonotype has ten or more counts. This chain connects TRBV29-1 to TRBJ2-3; D gene unclear. The germline V gene has CDR1 SQVTM and CDR2 ANQGSEA. Trimming removed 4 bases from V and 6 bases from J, with 11 bases in between. This CDR3 spans 12 amino acids. Here the CDR3 DNA reads TGCAGCGTTGTTTCGGTGGCGGATACGCAGTATTTT. Translated, it gives CSVVSVADTQYF.

Concerning this clonotype itself: A much larger clone differs from this one at a single base, so this may be a read error. The V and J genes are TRBV5-4 and TRBJ2-5; no clear D. CDR3 size: 15 residues. CDR1 and CDR2 from the germline V gene are SGHNT and YYREEE (reference sequence). Trimming left V 4 bases short and J 10 bases short, with 23 bases between. The CDR3 protein is CASSGKGRVEYSQYF. In nucleotides, the CDR3 is TGTGCCAGCAGCGGCAAAGGACGGGTCGAATATAGCCAGTACTTC.